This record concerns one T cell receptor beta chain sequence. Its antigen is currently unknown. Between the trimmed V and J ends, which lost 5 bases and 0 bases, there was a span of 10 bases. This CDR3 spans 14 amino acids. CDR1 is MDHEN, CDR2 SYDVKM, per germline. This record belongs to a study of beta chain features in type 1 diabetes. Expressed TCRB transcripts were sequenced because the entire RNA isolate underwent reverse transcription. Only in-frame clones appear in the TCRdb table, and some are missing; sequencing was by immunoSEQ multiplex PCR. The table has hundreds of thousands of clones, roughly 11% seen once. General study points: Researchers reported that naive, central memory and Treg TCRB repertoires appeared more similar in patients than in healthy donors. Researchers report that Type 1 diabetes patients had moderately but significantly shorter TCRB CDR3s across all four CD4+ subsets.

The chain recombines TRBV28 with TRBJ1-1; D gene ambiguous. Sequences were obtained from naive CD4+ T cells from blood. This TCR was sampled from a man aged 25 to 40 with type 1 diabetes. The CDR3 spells CASSPAAMNTEAFF. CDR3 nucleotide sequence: TGTGCCAGCAGTCCCGCGGCTATGAACACTGAAGCTTTCTTT.